The next 18 T cell receptor beta chains were all read from a single sample in a study of blood T cell repertoires in COVID-19. TCRdb's table, derived via immunoSEQ multiplex PCR, lists solely in-frame clones and lacks some. Counted here are 190,000 or so clones, approximately 78% occurring once; the ten biggest clones make up 2.8%. The sample comprised peripheral blood. The receptors stem from a woman over 75 with active or convalescent COVID-19.

The chain combines TRBV5-1 with TRBJ1-1; 7 bases fit TRBD1. This CDR3 has 14 amino acids. V lost 7 bases, J lost 1 base, and 7 bases stayed unmatched. Germline values: CDR1 SGHRS, CDR2 YFSETQ. CDR3: CASYMGQQNTEAFF. Here the CDR3 DNA reads TGCGCCAGCTATATGGGACAGCAGAACACTGAAGCTTTCTTT.

V is TRBV27 and J is TRBJ2-7; the match to TRBD2 covers 9 bases. This CDR3 region has 16 residues. Germline V gene lookup returns CDR1 MNHEY and CDR2 SMNVEV (reference sequence). The V and J ends lost 7 bases and 0 bases, in that order; junction bases with no gene match: 10. Here the CDR3 reads CASKPGGGGTSYEQYF. CDR3 DNA: TGTGCCAGCAAACCTGGCGGGGGGGGGACCTCCTACGAGCAGTACTTC.

The chain has TRBV28 and TRBJ1-1; a possible D gene is TRBD1 (6 bases). In germline, CDR1 is MDHEN, CDR2 SYDVKM. V gave up 5 bases and J gave up 5 bases, with 15 bases separating them. This CDR3 spans 14 amino acids. CDR3: CASSPSGVGTEAFF. DNA for the CDR3: TGTGCCAGCAGTCCCTCAGGGGTTGGGACTGAAGCTTTCTTT.

This clone occurred once. The V and J genes are TRBV11-2 and TRBJ2-1, with 7 bases fitting TRBD1. Germline CDR1 SGHAT, CDR2 FQNNGV. The CDR3 is made up of 15 amino acids. Trimming at V came to 0 bases and at J to 10 bases, leaving 9 bases not matched to a gene. Written as DNA, the CDR3 is TGTGCCAGCAGCTTAGATTTTACAGGGGTCTGGGAGCAGTTCTTC. It codes for CASSLDFTGVWEQFF.

The chain is built from TRBV6-1 and TRBJ1-3; unclear D gene. The germline V gene encodes CDR1 MNHNS and CDR2 SASEGT. The CDR3 spans 15 residues. V dropped 0 bases and J dropped 4 bases, with 10 bases sitting between them. The CDR3 nucleotides are TGTGCCAGCAGTGAAGCGCGCGGGGAGGGAAACACCATATATTTT. Protein: CASSEARGEGNTIYF.

The sample holds a few counts of this clone. In nucleotides, the CDR3 is TGCGCCAGCAGCCAGGGAAAATTAGACAGGGACTACGAGCAGTACTTC. It encodes CASSQGKLDRDYEQYF. This rearrangement joins TRBV4-1 to TRBJ2-7, with 7 bases that match TRBD1. The CDR3 loop spans 16 amino acids. V shed 3 bases, J shed 3 bases, and the junction held 11 bases outside the gene matches. Germline V gene sequence: CDR1 MGHRA, CDR2 YSYEKL.

V is TRBV28 and J is TRBJ1-2; 11 bases are shared with TRBD1. V lost 4 bases, J lost 7 bases, and 8 bases stayed unmatched. The CDR3 has 15 residues. Germline assignment: CDR1 MDHEN and CDR2 SYDVKM. The CDR3 sequence: CASSSTSGTGGGYTF. CDR3 DNA sequence: TGTGCCAGCAGTTCCACCTCAGGGACAGGGGGTGGCTACACCTTC.

This clone was counted only a few times. This chain connects TRBV6-2 or TRBV6-3 to TRBJ1-5; 7 bases match TRBD1. This CDR3 has 15 amino acids. Losses at the gene ends were 4 bases for V and 4 bases for J; bases not matched to a gene: 7. The germline gives CDR1 MNHEY, CDR2 SVGEGT. The CDR3 protein is CASSSAGTDNQPQHF. CDR3 nucleotides: TGTGCCAGCAGTTCCGCCGGGACAGATAATCAGCCCCAGCATTTT.

The chain links TRBV5-1 to TRBJ2-7; D is uncertain. Germline V gene data show CDR1 as SGHRS and CDR2 as YFSETQ. CDR3 length: 14 residues. Trimming cost V 4 bases and J 2 bases, with 13 bases left between them. As DNA, the CDR3 is TGCGCCAGCAGCCCTCGCGCGGCCACCTACGAGCAGTACTTC. It encodes CASSPRAATYEQYF.

The table lists this clone with a count of one. J is TRBJ2-7 and V is TRBV18, with 10 positions matching TRBD2. This CDR3 contains 13 residues. With V trimmed by 3 bases and J by 6 bases, 2 bases remained unmatched. CDR1 KGHSH and CDR2 LQKENI come from the germline V gene. CDR3 sequence reads: CASSPSSGGEQYF. In DNA, the CDR3 is TGTGCCAGCTCACCCTCTAGCGGGGGCGAGCAGTACTTC.

The chain couples TRBV6-2 or TRBV6-3 to TRBJ1-6; D might be TRBD1 (5 bases). CDR3 length: 14 amino acids. In germline, CDR1 is MNHEY, CDR2 SVGEGT. V gave up 4 bases and J gave up 7 bases, with 11 bases separating them. The chain's CDR3 is CASSSGTLNSPLHF. CDR3 DNA: TGTGCCAGCAGTTCCGGGACTCTCAATTCACCCCTCCACTTT.

The genes are TRBV7-9 and TRBJ1-6; no firm D call. Germline CDR1 reads SEHNR; CDR2 reads FQNEAQ (reference sequence). This CDR3 has 15 amino acids. V gave up 1 base and J gave up 9 bases, with 13 bases separating them. The CDR3 is CASSLEPGASSPLHF. As DNA, the CDR3 is TGTGCCAGCAGCTTAGAACCCGGAGCAAGTTCACCCCTCCACTTT.

This clone was seen more than once but under ten times. The chain is built from TRBV11-2 and TRBJ2-7, with a tentative D call TRBD1 (5 bases). The CDR3 runs 13 residues. Germline CDR1 reads SGHAT; CDR2 reads FQNNGV. The V and J ends lost 5 bases and 6 bases respectively, with 14 bases between them. CDR3 sequence: CASSPLGVAEQYF. CDR3 DNA sequence: TGTGCCAGCAGCCCTCTAGGGGTCGCCGAGCAGTACTTC.

This clone was observed once. The chain couples TRBV6-5 to TRBJ2-2, with D perhaps TRBD1 (5 bases). The CDR3 spans 13 residues. V lost 7 bases to trimming and J lost 5 bases, with 11 bases between them. Germline CDR1 and CDR2: MNHEY and SVGAGI. The CDR3 region is CASTQGRTGELFF. CDR3 sequence (DNA): TGTGCCAGCACCCAGGGTCGTACCGGGGAGCTGTTTTTT.

This clone was seen a few times. The rearrangement joins TRBV28 to TRBJ1-3; no firm D call. Trimming removed 6 bases from V and 2 bases from J, with 11 bases in between. CDR1 is MDHEN, CDR2 SYDVKM, per germline. The CDR3 consists of 14 residues. CDR3 sequence reads: CASRLTHPGNTIYF. In nucleotides, the CDR3 is TGTGCCAGCAGATTGACACATCCTGGAAACACCATATATTTT.

This clone has only a few counts. The V and J genes are TRBV4-1 and TRBJ2-7, with 10 bases matching TRBD2. Germline CDR1 is MGHRA and CDR2 is YSYEKL. V lost 2 bases and J lost 0; bases outside the gene matches: 4. The CDR3 consists of 16 residues. The CDR3 sequence is CASSQLLAGSSYEQYF. The CDR3 DNA reads TGCGCCAGCAGCCAACTACTAGCGGGGAGCTCCTACGAGCAGTACTTC.

The rearrangement links TRBV24-1 to TRBJ1-4; D may be TRBD1 (6 bases). CDR1 and CDR2 (germline): KGHDR, SFDVKD. V was cut by 1 base and J by 7 bases, with 12 bases left in between. CDR3 length: 15 amino acids. CDR3 coding DNA: TGTGCCACCAGTGATTTCGTACAGGGAGTTGAAAAACTGTTTTTT. Residues: CATSDFVQGVEKLFF.

The V and J genes are TRBV21-1 and TRBJ1-2. TRBV21-1 represents a pseudogene. This CDR3 comprises 18 residues. The CDR3 here is CASSKAEGARGLDYGYTF. The CDR3 DNA follows: TGTGCCAGCAGCAAAGCGGAGGGTGCGAGGGGACTGGACTATGGCTACACCTTC.